The clone carrying this TCR beta chain was recorded once. Its specificity is unknown. PCR amplification relied on 60 Vbeta primers (plus 13 Jbeta primers). Some clones are missing from TCRdb's copy, which holds only in-frame ones; the method was immunoSEQ multiplex PCR. The sample carries 240,000 or so clones, about four fifths recorded once. Germline V gene lookup returns CDR1 SEHNR and CDR2 FQNEAQ (reference sequence). The junction had 7 bases not matched to a gene; V was cut back by 5 bases and J by 6 bases. CDR3 size: 14 residues. This specimen belongs to a study of cytomegalovirus exposure and HLA in healthy donors. The study's findings and limits: Later on, an analysis showed TCR association rates differing by HLA locus, with DRB1 the most and HLA-C the fewest. The authors later linked a missense DCLRE1C variant to TCR beta V- and J-gene trimming.

The TCR originated in a woman between 40 and 50 years old in good health and CMV-seropositive. The rearrangement links TRBV7-9 to TRBJ1-2; 9 nucleotides match TRBD1. Sequenced material: PBMCs. The CDR3 region has the DNA TGTGCCAGCAGCCTAAACGGACAGGGGAATGGCTACACCTTC. Its translation is CASSLNGQGNGYTF.